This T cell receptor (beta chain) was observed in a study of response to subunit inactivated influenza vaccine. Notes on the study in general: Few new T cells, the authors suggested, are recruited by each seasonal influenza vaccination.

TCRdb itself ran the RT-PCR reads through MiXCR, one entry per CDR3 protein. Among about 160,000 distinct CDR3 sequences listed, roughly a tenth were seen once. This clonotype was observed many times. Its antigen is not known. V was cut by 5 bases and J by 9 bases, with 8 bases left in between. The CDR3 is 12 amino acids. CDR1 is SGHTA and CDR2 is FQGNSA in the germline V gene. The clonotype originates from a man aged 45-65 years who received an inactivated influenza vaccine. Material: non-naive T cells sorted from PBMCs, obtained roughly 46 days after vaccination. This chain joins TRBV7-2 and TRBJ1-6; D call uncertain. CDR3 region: CASSPFSSPLHF. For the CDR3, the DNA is TGTGCCAGCAGCCCCTTTAGTTCACCCCTCCACTTT.